Following are 11 T cell receptor beta chains from one sample sequenced in a study of radiotherapy plus CTLA-4 blockade in lung cancer. Assay used: immunoSEQ multiplex PCR; TCRdb lists only in-frame clones, some missing. The profile shows under 50,000 clones, approximately 83% of them singletons. Sequencing was performed on peripheral blood, taken from a patient treated with radiotherapy plus ipilimumab. These receptors originate from a human donor with non-small cell lung cancer whose response to radiotherapy plus ipilimumab could not be evaluated.

The chain links TRBV7-2 to TRBJ1-3; a possible D gene is TRBD1 (6 bases). V gave up 3 bases and J gave up 5 bases, with 26 bases separating them. The CDR3 consists of 19 residues. Germline CDR1 is SGHTA and CDR2 is FQGNSA. The CDR3, as DNA: TGTGCCAGCAGCTTTGGAGGTCCGGGCAGGGGTGGGCGGAGAAACACCATATATTTT. It translates to CASSFGGPGRGGRRNTIYF.

The chain has TRBV4-1 and TRBJ2-1, with 9 bases identical to TRBD1. This CDR3 has 15 amino acids. V lost 1 base, J lost 7 bases, and 5 bases stayed unmatched. Germline CDR1 and CDR2: MGHRA and YSYEKL. Here the CDR3 reads CASSQVKGTGNEQFF. The CDR3 region has the DNA TGCGCCAGCAGCCAAGTCAAGGGGACAGGGAATGAGCAGTTCTTC.

The chain links TRBV11-3 to TRBJ2-5; 7 bases fit TRBD2. This CDR3 region has 18 residues. Germline values: CDR1 SGHNT, CDR2 YENEEA. V lost 9 bases and J lost 0; bases outside the gene matches: 19. CDR3 loop: CASLTIQKAGLYQETQYF. CDR3 DNA: TGTGCCAGTCTTACTATACAGAAAGCGGGGCTGTACCAAGAGACCCAGTACTTC.

The V gene is TRBV28, the J gene TRBJ2-7; D unresolved. The CDR3 loop spans 14 amino acids. V shed 4 bases and J shed 4 bases, with 14 bases lying between them. The germline V gene encodes CDR1 MDHEN and CDR2 SYDVKM. CDR3 sequence reads: CASSSYRSWYEQYF. The CDR3 coding sequence is TGTGCCAGCAGTTCGTACCGGAGTTGGTACGAGCAGTACTTC.

CDR3 loop: CASQSETNQPQHF. The CDR3 region has the DNA TGTGCCAGCCAGTCGGAGACCAATCAGCCCCAGCATTTT. V gene TRBV2 combines with J gene TRBJ1-5; D call uncertain. In germline, CDR1 is SNHLY, CDR2 FYNNEI. V gave up 8 bases and J gave up 3 bases, with 11 bases separating them. The CDR3 contains 13 residues.

The chain links TRBV29-1 to TRBJ1-2; D unclear. Germline CDR1 is SQVTM and CDR2 is ANQGSEA. The CDR3 consists of 11 residues. Between the trimmed V and J ends, which lost 5 bases and 2 bases, there was a span of 6 bases. As DNA, the CDR3 is TGCAGCGTTATACAGAACTATGGCTACACCTTC. Its translation is CSVIQNYGYTF.

This clone showed up just once. The CDR3 region is CASSPLARNNEQFF. DNA for the CDR3: TGTGCCAGCAGCCCACTAGCGAGGAACAATGAGCAGTTCTTC. The V and J genes are TRBV7-3 and TRBJ2-1; TRBD2 matches 7 bases. Germline V gene lookup returns CDR1 SGHTA and CDR2 FQGTGA. This CDR3 has 14 amino acids. V trimming: 5 bases; J trimming: 5 bases; junction bases outside the gene matches: 6.

The chain couples TRBV6-6 to TRBJ2-7; D perhaps matches TRBD2 (5 bases). V lost 5 bases and J 2 bases, leaving 13 bases between the germline ends. CDR1 and CDR2 from the germline V gene are MNHNY and SVGAGI (reference sequence). This CDR3 region has 14 residues. The CDR3 loop reads CASSTSDLAYEQYF. The CDR3 DNA follows: TGTGCCAGCAGTACCTCGGACTTGGCCTACGAGCAGTACTTC.

The chain is built from TRBV7-9 and TRBJ2-1; TRBD2 aligns across 11 bases. The CDR3 runs 16 residues. J was trimmed by 7 bases and V by 5 bases; bases with no gene match: 10. The germline V gene encodes CDR1 SEHNR and CDR2 FQNEAQ (reference sequence). The CDR3 protein is CASSPPLAGELNEQFF. CDR3 DNA: TGTGCCAGCAGCCCCCCACTAGCGGGAGAACTGAATGAGCAGTTCTTC.

This clone was seen only a few times. This chain links TRBV28 with TRBJ2-2; 7 positions match TRBD1. The CDR3 covers 15 residues. The V and J ends lost 3 bases and 1 base, in that order; junction bases with no gene match: 2. The germline CDR1 and CDR2 sequences are MDHEN and SYDVKM. The CDR3 sequence is CASSFRGQNTGELFF. CDR3 bases: TGTGCCAGCAGTTTTAGGGGGCAGAACACCGGGGAGCTGTTTTTT.

The gene calls are TRBV7-8 and TRBJ2-7; 8 bases align to TRBD2. Trimming took 0 bases from V and 2 from J; bases not matched to a gene: 3. Germline V lookup: CDR1 SGHVS, CDR2 FQNEAQ. The CDR3 contains 15 residues. The CDR3 reads CASSLAHGGAYEQYF. The CDR3 DNA reads as TGTGCCAGCAGCTTAGCCCACGGGGGGGCCTACGAGCAGTACTTC.